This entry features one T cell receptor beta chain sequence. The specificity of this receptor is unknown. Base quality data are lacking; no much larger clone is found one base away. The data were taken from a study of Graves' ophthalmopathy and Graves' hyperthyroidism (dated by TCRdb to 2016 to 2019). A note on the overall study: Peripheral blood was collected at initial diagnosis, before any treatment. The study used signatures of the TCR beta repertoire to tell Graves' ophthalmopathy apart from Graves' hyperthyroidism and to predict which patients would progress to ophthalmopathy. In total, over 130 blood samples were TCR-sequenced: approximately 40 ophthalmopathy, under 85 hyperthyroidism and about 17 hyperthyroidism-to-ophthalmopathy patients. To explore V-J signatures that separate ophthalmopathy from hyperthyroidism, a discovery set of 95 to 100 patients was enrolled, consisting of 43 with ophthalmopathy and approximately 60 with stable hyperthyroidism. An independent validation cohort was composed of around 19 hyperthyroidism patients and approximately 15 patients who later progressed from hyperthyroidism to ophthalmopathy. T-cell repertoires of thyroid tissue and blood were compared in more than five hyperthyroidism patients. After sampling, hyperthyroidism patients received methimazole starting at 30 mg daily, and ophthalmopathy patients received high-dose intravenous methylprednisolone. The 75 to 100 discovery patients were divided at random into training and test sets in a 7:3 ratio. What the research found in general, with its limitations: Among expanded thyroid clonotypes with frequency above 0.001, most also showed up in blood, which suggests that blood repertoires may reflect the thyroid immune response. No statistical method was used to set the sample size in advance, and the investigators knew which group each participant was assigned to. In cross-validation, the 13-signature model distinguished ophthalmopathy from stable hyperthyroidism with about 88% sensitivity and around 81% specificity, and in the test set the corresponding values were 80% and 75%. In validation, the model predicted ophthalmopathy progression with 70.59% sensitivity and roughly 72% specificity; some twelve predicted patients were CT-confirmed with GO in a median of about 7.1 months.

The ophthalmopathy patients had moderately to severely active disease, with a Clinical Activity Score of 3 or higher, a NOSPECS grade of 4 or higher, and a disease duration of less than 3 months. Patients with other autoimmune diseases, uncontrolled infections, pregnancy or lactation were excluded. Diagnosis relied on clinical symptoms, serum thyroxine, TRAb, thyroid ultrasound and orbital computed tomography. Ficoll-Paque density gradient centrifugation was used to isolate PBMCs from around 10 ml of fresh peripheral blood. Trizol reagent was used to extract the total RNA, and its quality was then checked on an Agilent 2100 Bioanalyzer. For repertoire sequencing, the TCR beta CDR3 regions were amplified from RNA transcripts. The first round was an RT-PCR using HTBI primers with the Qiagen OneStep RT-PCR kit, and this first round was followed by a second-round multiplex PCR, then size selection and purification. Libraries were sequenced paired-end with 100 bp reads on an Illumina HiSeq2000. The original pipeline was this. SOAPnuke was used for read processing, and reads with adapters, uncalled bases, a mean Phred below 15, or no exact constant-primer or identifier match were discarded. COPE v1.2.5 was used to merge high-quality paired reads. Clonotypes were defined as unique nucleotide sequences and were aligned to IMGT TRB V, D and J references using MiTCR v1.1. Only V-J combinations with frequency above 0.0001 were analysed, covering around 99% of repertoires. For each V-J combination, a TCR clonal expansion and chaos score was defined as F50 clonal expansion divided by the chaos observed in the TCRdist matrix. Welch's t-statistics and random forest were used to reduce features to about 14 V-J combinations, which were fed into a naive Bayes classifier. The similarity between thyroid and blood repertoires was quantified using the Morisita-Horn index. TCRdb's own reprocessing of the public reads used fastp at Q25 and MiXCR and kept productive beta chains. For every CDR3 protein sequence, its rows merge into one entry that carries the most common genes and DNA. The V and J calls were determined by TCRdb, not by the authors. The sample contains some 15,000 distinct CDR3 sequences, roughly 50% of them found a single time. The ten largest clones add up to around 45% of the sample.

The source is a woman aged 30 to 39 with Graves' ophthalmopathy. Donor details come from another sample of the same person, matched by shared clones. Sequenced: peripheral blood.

The CDR3 region reads CASSLNLASQRDTQYF. The sequence in DNA is TGTGCCAGCAGCCTTAACCTAGCCTCTCAGAGGGATACGCAGTATTTT. The chain employs TRBV11-1 and TRBJ2-3, and the D gene may be TRBD2, 5 bases matching. Taken from cysteine to phenylalanine, the CDR3 has 16 residues. The retained sequence is limited to the CDR3, 48 bases, with the frame set at the first base. Deletion took 5 bases off V and 6 bases off J, with a span of 21 bases between the germline ends. The germline V gene (reference sequence) sets CDR1 to SGHAT and CDR2 to FQDESV.